This TCR beta chain emerged from a study of regulatory T cells in long-lasting Graves disease. In this sample, this clonotype turned up a few times. As yet, its antigen is unknown. Time point denoted: persistent/refractory GD, antithyroid drugs over 5 years with positive TRAb. Construction of the TCR library relied on RNA isolated from PBMCs. Roughly 9.6-milliliter peripheral blood samples went into EDTA tubes. Per the germline V gene, CDR1 is SGHTA and CDR2 is FQGNSA. V was clipped by 4 bases and J by 0 bases, with 15 bases between them. The CDR3 extends over 17 amino acids. The study's findings and limits: New patients shared around 980 public clonotypes, and persistent patients shared more, with under 3,500. Persistent disease favored TRBV28, TRBJ1-2 and TRBJ2-5.

Both iRepertoire HTBI primers and Arm-PCR of CDR3 regions were used to build the TCR beta libraries. One entry per CDR3 protein, called by TCRdb with MiXCR from the multiplex PCR reads. This sample has 450,000 or so distinct CDR3 sequences, with around 21% found just once. Material: peripheral blood mononuclear cells (PBMCs), obtained when the disease was refractory, from a patient treated with antithyroid drugs. This clonotype originated in a female donor with Graves disease. V usage is TRBV7-2 and J usage is TRBJ1-4, with D maybe TRBD1 (5 bases). The chain's CDR3 is CASSSRRDATTNEKLFF. CDR3 sequence (DNA): TGTGCCAGCAGCTCCCGGCGGGACGCTACAACTAATGAAAAACTGTTTTTT.